This TCR beta chain was retrieved from a study of shared T cell receptors in the human thymus. This clone turned up a few times. The table came from immunoSEQ multiplex PCR; TCRdb's copy has only in-frame clones and leaves some out. The data hold around 730,000 clones, with 80% to 90% observed a single time. The same data also went into a second study, on human thymus T cells.

This TCR derives from a girl younger than two with a congenital heart defect. Sequencing was performed on thymocytes.

The CDR3 DNA sequence: TGTGCCAGCAGTTACCAGACTAGCGCAAACACAGATACGCAGTATTTT. Residues: CASSYQTSANTDTQYF. J is TRBJ2-3 and V is TRBV28; TRBD2 agrees at 8 bases. Germline V lookup: CDR1 MDHEN, CDR2 SYDVKM. The CDR3 spans 16 residues. The V gene end was trimmed by 4 bases and the J gene end by 2 bases; junction bases not matched to a gene: 8.